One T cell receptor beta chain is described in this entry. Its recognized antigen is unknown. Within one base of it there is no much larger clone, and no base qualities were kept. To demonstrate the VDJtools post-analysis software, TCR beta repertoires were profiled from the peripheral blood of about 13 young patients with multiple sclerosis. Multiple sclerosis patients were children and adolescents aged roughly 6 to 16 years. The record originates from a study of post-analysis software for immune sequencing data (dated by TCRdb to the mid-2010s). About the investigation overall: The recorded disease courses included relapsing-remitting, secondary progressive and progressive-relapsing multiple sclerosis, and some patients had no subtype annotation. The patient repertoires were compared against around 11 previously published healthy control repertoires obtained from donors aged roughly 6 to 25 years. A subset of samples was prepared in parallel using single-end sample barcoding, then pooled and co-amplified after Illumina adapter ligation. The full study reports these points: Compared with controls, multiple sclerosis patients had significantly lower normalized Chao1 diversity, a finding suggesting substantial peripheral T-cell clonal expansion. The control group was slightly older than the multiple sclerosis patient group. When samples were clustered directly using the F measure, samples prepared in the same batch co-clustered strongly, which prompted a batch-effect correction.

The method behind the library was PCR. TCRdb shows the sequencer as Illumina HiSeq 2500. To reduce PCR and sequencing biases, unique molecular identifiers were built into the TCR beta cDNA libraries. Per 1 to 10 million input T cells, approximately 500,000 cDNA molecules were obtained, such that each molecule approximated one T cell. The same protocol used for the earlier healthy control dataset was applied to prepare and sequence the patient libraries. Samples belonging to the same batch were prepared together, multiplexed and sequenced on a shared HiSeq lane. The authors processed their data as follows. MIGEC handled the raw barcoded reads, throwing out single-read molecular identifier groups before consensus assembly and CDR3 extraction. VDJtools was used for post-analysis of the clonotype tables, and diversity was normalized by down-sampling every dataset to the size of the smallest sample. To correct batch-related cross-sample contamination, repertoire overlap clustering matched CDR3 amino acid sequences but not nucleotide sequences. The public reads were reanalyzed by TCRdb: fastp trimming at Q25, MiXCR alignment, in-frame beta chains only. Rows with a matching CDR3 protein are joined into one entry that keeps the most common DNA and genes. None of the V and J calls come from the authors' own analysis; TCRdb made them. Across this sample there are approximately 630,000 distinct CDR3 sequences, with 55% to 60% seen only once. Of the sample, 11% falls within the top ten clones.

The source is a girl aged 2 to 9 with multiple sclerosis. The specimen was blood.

CDR3 region: CSALGASGYNEQFF. At the DNA level, the sequence is TGCAGTGCCCTCGGGGCTAGCGGGTACAATGAGCAGTTCTTC. Rearrangement joined TRBV20-1 to TRBJ2-1; 8 central bases correspond to TRBD2. Here V drops 6 bases and J drops 4 bases, and the junction holds 8 bases not matched to any gene. CDR1 and CDR2 are drawn from the germline V gene (reference sequence): DFQATT, SNEGSKA. The CDR3 goes from the cysteine to the phenylalanine over 14 residues. Solely the CDR3 DNA is kept, with 42 bases framed from the first base.